The source of this T cell receptor (beta chain) is a study of blood T cell repertoires in COVID-19. Study background: Acute-phase and convalescent COVID-19 samples originated in the United States, Italy and Spain.

Measured with immunoSEQ multiplex PCR; TCRdb has only the in-frame clones, and not every one. This table holds some 170,000 clones, about 90% found once. The CDR3 is 14 amino acids. From germline, CDR1 is LNHDA and CDR2 SQIVND (reference sequence). V was clipped by 8 bases and J by 4 bases, with 14 bases between them. The sequenced sample consisted of PBMCs or T cells enriched from blood (not recorded which). This TCR was sampled from a human donor with acute COVID-19. The donor label of this sample is uncertain. V usage is TRBV19 and J usage is TRBJ2-2, with D unresolved. The DNA of the CDR3 is TGTGCCAGTGCCGGTGCTTCCGGCACCGGGGAGCTGTTTTTT. This encodes CASAGASGTGELFF.